The sequence of this T cell receptor (beta chain) was determined in a study of blood T cell repertoires in COVID-19 (dated by TCRdb to 2018 to 2020). Describing the broader study: The collaborator samples originated in the United States, Italy and Spain and spanned the acute and convalescent phases of COVID-19. HLA class I and class II types, where available, came from metadata supplied by the sample provider rather than from assay-based typing. The repertoires were released in a freely available public database meant as a resource for research on the immune response to SARS-CoV-2. Nearly every sample came with metadata listing a de-identified subject ID, COVID-19 status, age in years and sex. The dataset comprised deeply sampled blood TCRbeta repertoires from subjects exposed to, actively infected with, or recovered from COVID-19. The prospective study material was composed of cDNA or gDNA derived from T cells, B-cell-depleted T cells, or PBMCs. The samples were drawn from two sources: the first 160 participants of the ongoing ImmuneRACE study, and 1,000 to 1,500 subjects contributed by 6 global collaborators. Overall results and qualifications from the work: The quantity of clinical and demographic metadata differed by source and by participant and was supplied without curation.

Its CDR3 holds 16 amino acids, cysteine through phenylalanine. Only CDR3 DNA is held: 48 bases, read in frame from base 1. V is reduced by 4 bases and J by 4 bases, leaving a spacing of 18 bases between them. The germline V gene (reference sequence) yields LGHDT for CDR1 and YNNKEL for CDR2. At one collaborating source in Seattle, patients were enrolled during active infection and were followed longitudinally through the course of disease. The collaborating institutions used their own protocols to collect whole blood in K2EDTA tubes. For TCRbeta analysis, collaborators shipped samples as frozen whole blood, isolated PBMCs, or DNA extracted from either of those sample types. The immunoSEQ Assay, a bias-controlled multiplex PCR, was used to amplify TCRbeta CDR3 regions from genomic DNA. The published analysis was carried out like this. The number of nucleated cells in each sample was estimated from the amplification of reference gene primers within the assay. To quantify the absolute abundance of each unique TCRbeta CDR3 rearrangement, sequence reads were collapsed and filtered. For each sample, productive Simpson clonality was calculated as the square root of Simpson's diversity index across productive rearrangements. Drawn from immuneACCESS, this table holds only the in-frame rearrangements with V and J called that TCRdb kept. Clones are partly lost; checked studies trace under half to an unresolved V gene and leave the rest unexplained. The V and J calls and clone size come from that table; D and trimming were worked out from the DNA. The sample contains roughly 200,000 clones, approximately 80% of them found a single time. The ten largest account for 6.5% to 9% of the sample.

On this clone: Its target antigen remains unknown. Base qualities are not recorded, but no much larger clone differs from it by a single base.

The chain uses TRBV3-1 (or the pseudogene TRBV3-2) and TRBJ2-3; TRBD2 might be the D gene, on 6 matching bases. Input material: peripheral blood. The receptor was isolated from a woman between 40 and 55 years old with COVID-19, enrolled during active disease. The CDR3 amino acid sequence is: CASSLTSGGGADTQYF. DNA sequence: TGTGCCAGCAGCCTAACCTCGGGCGGAGGGGCAGATACGCAGTATTTT.